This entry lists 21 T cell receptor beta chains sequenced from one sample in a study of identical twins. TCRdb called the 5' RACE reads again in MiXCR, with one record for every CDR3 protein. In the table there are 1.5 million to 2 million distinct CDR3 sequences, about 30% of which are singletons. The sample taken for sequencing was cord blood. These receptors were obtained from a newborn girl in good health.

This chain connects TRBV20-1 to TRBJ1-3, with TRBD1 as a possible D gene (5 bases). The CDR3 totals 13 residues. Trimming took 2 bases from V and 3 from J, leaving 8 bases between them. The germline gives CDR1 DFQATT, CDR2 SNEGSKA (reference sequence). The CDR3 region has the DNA TGCAGTGCTAGACGGGGGGTTGGAAACACCATATATTTT. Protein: CSARRGVGNTIYF.

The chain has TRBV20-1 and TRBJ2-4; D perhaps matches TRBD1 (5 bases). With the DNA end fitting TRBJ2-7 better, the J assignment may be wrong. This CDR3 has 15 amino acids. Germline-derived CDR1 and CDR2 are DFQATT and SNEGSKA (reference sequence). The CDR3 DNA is TGCAGTGCTAGAGAAAGGGGTAGACTTTCCTACGAGCAGTACTTC. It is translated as CSARERGRLSYEQYF.

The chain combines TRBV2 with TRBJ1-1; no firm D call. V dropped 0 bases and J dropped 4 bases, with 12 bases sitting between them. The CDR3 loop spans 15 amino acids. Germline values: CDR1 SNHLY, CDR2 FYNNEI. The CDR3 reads CASSEAPGYGTEAFF. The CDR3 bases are TGTGCCAGCAGTGAAGCCCCCGGGTATGGCACTGAAGCTTTCTTT.

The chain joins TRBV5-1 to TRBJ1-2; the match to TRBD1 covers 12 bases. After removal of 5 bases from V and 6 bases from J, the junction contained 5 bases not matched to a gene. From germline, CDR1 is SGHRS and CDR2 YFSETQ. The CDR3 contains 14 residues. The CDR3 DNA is TGCGCCAGCAGGACCGGGACAGGGGGCGATGGCTACACCTTC. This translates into CASRTGTGGDGYTF.

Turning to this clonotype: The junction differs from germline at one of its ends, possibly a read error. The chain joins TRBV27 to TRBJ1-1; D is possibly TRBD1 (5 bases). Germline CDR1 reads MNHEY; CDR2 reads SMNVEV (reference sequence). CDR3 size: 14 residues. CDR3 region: CASSLWDSNTEDFF. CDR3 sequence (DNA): TGTGCCAGCAGTTTATGGGACTCCAACACTGAAGATTTCTTT.

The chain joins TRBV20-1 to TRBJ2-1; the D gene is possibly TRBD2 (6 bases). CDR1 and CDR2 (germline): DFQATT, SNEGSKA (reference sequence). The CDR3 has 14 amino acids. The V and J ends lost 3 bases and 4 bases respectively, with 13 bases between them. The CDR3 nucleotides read TGCAGTGCTAGTAATGTAGCGGAGTACAATGAGCAGTTCTTC. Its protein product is CSASNVAEYNEQFF.

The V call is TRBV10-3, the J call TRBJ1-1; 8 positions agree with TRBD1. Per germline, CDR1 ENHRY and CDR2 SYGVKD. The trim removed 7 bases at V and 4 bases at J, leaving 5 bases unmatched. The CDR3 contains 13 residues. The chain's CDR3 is CAINGQGSTEAFF. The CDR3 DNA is TGTGCCATCAATGGACAGGGCAGCACTGAAGCTTTCTTT.

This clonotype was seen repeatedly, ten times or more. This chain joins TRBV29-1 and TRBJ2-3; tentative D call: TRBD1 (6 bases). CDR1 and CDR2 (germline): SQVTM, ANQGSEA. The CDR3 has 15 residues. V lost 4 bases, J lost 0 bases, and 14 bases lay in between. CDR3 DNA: TGCAGCGTTGGATACACAGGGACCAGCACAGATACGCAGTATTTT. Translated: CSVGYTGTSTDTQYF.

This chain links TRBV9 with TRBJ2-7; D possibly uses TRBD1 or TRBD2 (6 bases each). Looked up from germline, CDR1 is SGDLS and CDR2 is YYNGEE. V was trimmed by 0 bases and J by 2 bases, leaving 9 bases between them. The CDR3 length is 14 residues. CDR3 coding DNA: TGTGCCAGCAGCGTAGGGGGGGCAGCCTACGAGCAGTACTTC. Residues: CASSVGGAAYEQYF.

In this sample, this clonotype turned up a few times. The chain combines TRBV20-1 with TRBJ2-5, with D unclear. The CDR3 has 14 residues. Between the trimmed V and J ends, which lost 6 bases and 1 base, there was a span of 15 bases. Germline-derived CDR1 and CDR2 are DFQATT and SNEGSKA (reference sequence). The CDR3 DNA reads TGCAGTGCGGCATCACAAGGGTTCCAAGAGACCCAGTACTTC. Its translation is CSAASQGFQETQYF.

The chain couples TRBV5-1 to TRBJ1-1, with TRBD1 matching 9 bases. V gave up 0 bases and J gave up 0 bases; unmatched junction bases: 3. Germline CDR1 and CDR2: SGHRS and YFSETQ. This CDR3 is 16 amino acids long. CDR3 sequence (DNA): TGCGCCAGCAGCTTGGTGGGGACAGGGCTGAACACTGAAGCTTTCTTT. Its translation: CASSLVGTGLNTEAFF.

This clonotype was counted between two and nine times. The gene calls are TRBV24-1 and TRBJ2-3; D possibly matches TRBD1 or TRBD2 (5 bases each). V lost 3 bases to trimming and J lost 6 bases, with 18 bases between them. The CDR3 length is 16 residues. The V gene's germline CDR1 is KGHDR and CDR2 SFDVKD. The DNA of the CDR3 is TGTGCCACCAGTGATCCCCAGGGAGTCGGGCCGGATACGCAGTATTTT. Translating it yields CATSDPQGVGPDTQYF.

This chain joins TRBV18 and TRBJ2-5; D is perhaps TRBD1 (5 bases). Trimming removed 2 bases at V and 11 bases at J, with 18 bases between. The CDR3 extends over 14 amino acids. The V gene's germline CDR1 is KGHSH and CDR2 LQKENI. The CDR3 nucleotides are TGTGCCAGCTCACCATCCAACAGGAACAATGAGCAGTACTTC. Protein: CASSPSNRNNEQYF.

CDR3 sequence (DNA): TGTGCCAGCAGCTTAGGAGGGTGGGGCGATTTTCAAGAGACCCAGTACTTC. It codes for CASSLGGWGDFQETQYF. The chain carries TRBV7-9 and TRBJ2-5; D is perhaps TRBD1 or TRBD2 (5 bases each). Germline values: CDR1 SEHNR, CDR2 FQNEAQ (reference sequence). CDR3 length equals 17 residues. V was cut by 1 base and J by 2 bases, with 17 bases left in between. Based on the CDR3 plus reference TRBV7-9 and TRBJ2-5, the full variable domain is DTGVSQNPRHKITKRGQNVTFRCDPISEHNRLYWYRQTLGQGPEFLTYFQNEAQLEKSRLLSDRFSAERPKGSFSTLEIQRTEQGDSAMYLCASSLGGWGDFQETQYFGPGTRLLVL.

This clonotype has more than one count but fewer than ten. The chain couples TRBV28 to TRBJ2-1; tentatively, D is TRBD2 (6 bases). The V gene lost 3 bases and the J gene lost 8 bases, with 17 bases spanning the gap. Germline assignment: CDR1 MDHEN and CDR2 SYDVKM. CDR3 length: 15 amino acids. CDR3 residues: CASSLGRPEAHEQFF. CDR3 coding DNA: TGTGCCAGCAGTTTGGGGAGGCCCGAGGCCCATGAGCAGTTCTTC.

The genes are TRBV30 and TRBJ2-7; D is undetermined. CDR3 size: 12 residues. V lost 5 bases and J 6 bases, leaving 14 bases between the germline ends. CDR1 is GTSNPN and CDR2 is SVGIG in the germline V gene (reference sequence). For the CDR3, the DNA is TGTGCCTGGGAACTGCCTAGTTTCGAGCAGTACTTC. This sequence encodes CAWELPSFEQYF.

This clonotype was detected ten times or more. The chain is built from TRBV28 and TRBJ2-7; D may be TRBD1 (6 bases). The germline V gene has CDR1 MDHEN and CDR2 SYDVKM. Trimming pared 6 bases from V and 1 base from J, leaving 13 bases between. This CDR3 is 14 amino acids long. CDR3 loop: CASRSGALSYEQYF. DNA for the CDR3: TGTGCCAGCAGATCAGGGGCTTTATCCTACGAGCAGTACTTC.

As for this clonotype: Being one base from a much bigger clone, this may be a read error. The DNA of the CDR3 is TGCAGCGCTACGACTAGCGGGAGCCCAATCTACAATGAGCAGTACTTC. This translates into CSATTSGSPIYNEQYF. V is TRBV29-1 and J is TRBJ2-1, with 12 bases identical to TRBD2. Near its end, the DNA agrees better with TRBJ2-7, so the J call may be wrong. CDR3 length equals 16 residues. The germline V gene encodes CDR1 SQVTM and CDR2 ANQGSEA.

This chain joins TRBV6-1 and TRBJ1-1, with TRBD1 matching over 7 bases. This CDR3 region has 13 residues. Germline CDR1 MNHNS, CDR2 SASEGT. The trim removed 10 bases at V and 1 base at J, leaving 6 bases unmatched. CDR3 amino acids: CATRHRGNTEAFF. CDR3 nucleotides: TGTGCCACTAGGCACAGGGGGAACACTGAAGCTTTCTTT.

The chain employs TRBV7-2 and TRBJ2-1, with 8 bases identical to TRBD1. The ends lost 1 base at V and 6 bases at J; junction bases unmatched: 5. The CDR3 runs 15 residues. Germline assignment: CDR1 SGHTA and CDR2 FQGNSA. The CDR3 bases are TGTGCCAGCAGCTTAGTGGTGACAGGGGCCAATGAGCAGTTCTTC. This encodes CASSLVVTGANEQFF. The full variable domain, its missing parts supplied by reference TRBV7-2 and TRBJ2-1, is GAGVSQSPSNKVTEKGKDVELRCDPISGHTALYWYRQSLGQGLEFLIYFQGNSAPDKSGLPSDRFSAERTGGSVSTLTIQRTQQEDSAVYLCASSLVVTGANEQFFGPGTRLTVL.

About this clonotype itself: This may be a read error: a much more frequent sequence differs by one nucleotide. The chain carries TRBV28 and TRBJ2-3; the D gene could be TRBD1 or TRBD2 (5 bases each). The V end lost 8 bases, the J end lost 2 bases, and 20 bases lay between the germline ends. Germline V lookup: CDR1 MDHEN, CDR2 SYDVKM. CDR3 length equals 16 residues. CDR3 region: CASGRRGYSSTDTQYF. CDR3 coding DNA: TGTGCCAGCGGACGCCGGGGCTACTCATCCACAGATACGCAGTATTTT.